This T cell receptor beta chain appears in the sequencing data of a study of blood T cell repertoires in COVID-19. Study summary: Sources were T cells, B-cell-depleted T cells, or PBMCs; the material itself was cDNA or gDNA.

This CDR3 is 14 amino acids long. Germline CDR1 reads MDHEN; CDR2 reads SYDVKM. Trimming took 3 bases from V and 9 from J; bases not matched to a gene: 8. Enrollees, about 18 to 95 years old, lived in some 24 US areas. Exposed participants encountered a COVID-19 case during the 2 weeks preceding study entry. In the original workflow: Amplification of reference gene primers provided the estimated nucleated cell counts. Repertoires were generated with immunoSEQ multiplex PCR, while TCRdb's copy carries only in-frame clones and drops some. That table is the source of V, J and clone size, and D and trimming were worked out from the DNA. Of 250,000 or so clones listed, about nine tenths are singletons.

The rearrangement joins TRBV28 to TRBJ1-3, with 7 bases lining up with TRBD1. The sequence derives from a man aged 50 to 59 who had been exposed to COVID-19. The specimen was PBMCs or T cells enriched from blood (not recorded which). The DNA of the CDR3 is TGTGCCAGCAGTTTCCGGGACAGAAGGGGCACCATATATTTT. Its protein product is CASSFRDRRGTIYF.